A single sample gave rise to the 28 T cell receptor beta chains below, sequenced in a study of beta chain features in type 1 diabetes. Since all of the isolated RNA was reverse transcribed, expressed TCRB transcripts were what got sequenced. Some clones are missing from TCRdb's copy, which holds only in-frame ones; the method was immunoSEQ multiplex PCR. This table holds under 300,000 clones, 25% to 30% found once. Sequences were obtained from central memory CD4+ T cells from blood. All receptors derive from a man aged 25 to 45 in good health.

The genes are TRBV27 and TRBJ1-1; TRBD1 might be the D (5 bases). V lost 0 bases and J lost 5, with 10 bases in between. The CDR3 spans 14 residues. The germline V gene has CDR1 MNHEY and CDR2 SMNVEV (reference sequence). The CDR3 DNA sequence: TGTGCCAGCAGTTTATCGGGGTGGGGGACTGAAGCTTTCTTT. Its translation: CASSLSGWGTEAFF.

The chain couples TRBV9 to TRBJ2-3; 7 bases line up with TRBD2. Germline CDR1 is SGDLS and CDR2 is YYNGEE. The trim removed 2 bases at V and 1 base at J, leaving 4 bases unmatched. The CDR3 spans 15 residues. Here the CDR3 reads CASSVIAGRTDTQYF. The CDR3 region has the DNA TGTGCCAGCAGCGTGATAGCGGGCCGCACAGATACGCAGTATTTT.

This chain links TRBV5-4 with TRBJ2-3; 9 positions match TRBD2. V shed 0 bases, J shed 3 bases, and the junction held 5 bases outside the gene matches. Germline V CDR1 and CDR2: SGHNT, YYREEE (reference sequence). The CDR3 totals 16 residues. CDR3 DNA sequence: TGTGCCAGCAGCTTGGTGGTAGCGGGAGTAACAGATACGCAGTATTTT. This gives the protein CASSLVVAGVTDTQYF.

In this sample, this clone turned up a few times. This sample also contains other DNA sequences that code for the same CDR3. The J gene is TRBJ2-1, the V gene TRBV7-2, with D possibly TRBD2 on 6 matching bases. CDR1 and CDR2 (germline): SGHTA, FQGNSA. V gave up 0 bases and J gave up 0 bases, with 15 bases separating them. The CDR3 consists of 18 residues. Here the CDR3 reads CASSLAGGTSSSYNEQFF. The CDR3 coding sequence is TGTGCCAGCAGCTTAGCGGGTGGGACTTCCTCCTCCTACAATGAGCAGTTCTTC.

There are a few counts of this clone. The chain recombines TRBV29-1 with TRBJ2-5; either TRBD1 or TRBD2 may supply D (6 bases each). Trimming stripped 4 bases from V and 5 bases from J, with 14 bases between. The CDR3 is 13 residues long. Germline V gene sequence: CDR1 SQVTM, CDR2 ANQGSEA. Here the CDR3 reads CSVVEGGLETQYF. For the CDR3, the DNA is TGCAGCGTTGTCGAAGGGGGACTGGAGACCCAGTACTTC.

This clone was picked up a small number of times. The chain combines TRBV11-2 with TRBJ2-1, with a possible D match to TRBD2 (6 bases). Germline V gene sequence: CDR1 SGHAT, CDR2 FQNNGV. The CDR3 length is 15 residues. V shed 4 bases and J shed 2 bases, with 12 bases lying between them. CDR3 DNA: TGTGCCAGCAGCTCCCAGGGAGGCGCCTACAATGAGCAGTTCTTC. Encoded protein: CASSSQGGAYNEQFF. The variable domain in full, with the rest retrieved from reference TRBV11-2 and TRBJ2-1, is EAGVAQSPRYKIIEKRQSVAFWCNPISGHATLYWYQQILGQGPKLLIQFQNNGVVDDSQLPKDRFSAERLKGVDSTLKIQPAKLEDSAVYLCASSSQGGAYNEQFFGPGTRLTVL.

The V gene is TRBV10-3, the J gene TRBJ2-1; D is ambiguous. Trimming left V 3 bases short and J 0 bases short, with 12 bases between. The CDR3 totals 16 residues. Germline lookup yields CDR1 ENHRY and CDR2 SYGVKD. The CDR3, as DNA: TGTGCCATCAGTGATGCTCGTTCGAGCTCCTACAATGAGCAGTTCTTC. This codes for CAISDARSSSYNEQFF.

The chain recombines TRBV6-1 with TRBJ2-1; D is ambiguous. In germline, CDR1 is MNHNS, CDR2 SASEGT. The CDR3 totals 14 residues. V lost 6 bases to trimming and J lost 5 bases, with 14 bases between them. Here the CDR3 reads CASRKAYADNEQFF. CDR3 bases: TGTGCCAGCAGGAAGGCGTATGCGGACAATGAGCAGTTCTTC.

This clone was seen a few times. The chain has TRBV5-5 and TRBJ2-1; no definite D call. The CDR3 sequence is 12 residues long. Trimming shortened V by 3 bases and J by 10 bases, and 11 bases separated the two germline ends. The germline gives CDR1 SGHKS, CDR2 YYEKEE (reference sequence). As DNA, the CDR3 is TGTGCCAGCAGCTCAGGAGTCTCAGAGCAGTTCTTC. This gives the protein CASSSGVSEQFF.

This clone has a handful of counts. A far larger clone is a single base away, which makes a read error likely. This sample also contains other DNA sequences that code for the same CDR3. This chain uses TRBV4-1 with TRBJ2-3; possible D gene TRBD1, 5 bases. V lost 1 base, J lost 2 bases, and 10 bases lay in between. This CDR3 spans 15 amino acids. Germline V gene lookup returns CDR1 MGHRA and CDR2 YSYEKL. In nucleotides, the CDR3 is TGCGCCAGCAGCCAAGTCGCGGACAACACAGATACGCAGTATTTT. Protein: CASSQVADNTDTQYF.

In this sample, this clone turned up many times. Other DNA sequences from this sample encode an identical CDR3 as well. The V call is TRBV30, the J call TRBJ1-1, with no clear D. CDR1 is GTSNPN, CDR2 SVGIG, per germline (reference sequence). Trimming cost V 2 bases and J 1 base, with 8 bases left between them. This CDR3 spans 13 amino acids. DNA of the CDR3: TGTGCCTGGAGTCCCAGACAGAACACTGAAGCTTTCTTT. Its translation: CAWSPRQNTEAFF.

This clone was found a few times. V and J are TRBV14 and TRBJ1-3; D not certain. The V end lost 3 bases, the J end lost 2 bases, and 14 bases lay between the germline ends. The CDR3 runs 16 residues. Per the germline V gene, CDR1 is SGHDN and CDR2 is FVKESK. DNA of the CDR3: TGTGCCAGCAGCCACTACATGGTCGGCACTGGAAACACCATATATTTT. Protein sequence: CASSHYMVGTGNTIYF.

The chain links TRBV30 to TRBJ1-2; D not resolved. Germline CDR1 reads GTSNPN; CDR2 reads SVGIG (reference sequence). The germline V and J ends were trimmed by 2 bases and 2 bases, with 6 bases remaining between them. CDR3 length: 12 residues. The CDR3 DNA reads as TGTGCCTGGAGTACAGAGAACTATGGCTACACCTTC. As protein: CAWSTENYGYTF.

A remark on this clone: Other DNA sequences from this sample encode an identical CDR3 as well. The CDR3 spells CASSLDGRGQETQYF. CDR3 nucleotide sequence: TGTGCCAGCAGCTTAGACGGGAGGGGGCAAGAGACCCAGTACTTC. This chain links TRBV7-7 with TRBJ2-5; 8 bases are shared with TRBD2. The ends lost 1 base at V and 2 bases at J; junction bases unmatched: 3. The CDR3 is 15 amino acids. The germline V gene encodes CDR1 SSHAT and CDR2 FNYEAQ (reference sequence). Full variable domain (remainder filled in from reference TRBV7-7 and TRBJ2-5): GAGVSQSPRYKVTKRGQDVTLRCDPISSHATLYWYQQALGQGPEFLTYFNYEAQPDKSGLPSDRFSAERPEGSISTLTIQRTEQRDSAMYRCASSLDGRGQETQYFGPGTRLLVL.

There are many counts of this clone. Other DNA sequences in this specimen translate into the identical CDR3. V is TRBV7-6 and J is TRBJ2-2; D might be TRBD2 (6 bases). The CDR3 is made up of 18 amino acids. Trimming cost V 0 bases and J 0 bases, with 14 bases left between them. CDR1 and CDR2 (germline): SGHVS, FNYEAQ. The DNA of the CDR3 is TGTGCCAGCAGCTTAGCTCTCCCTGGCGGGACGAACACCGGGGAGCTGTTTTTT. Residues: CASSLALPGGTNTGELFF. Full variable domain (remainder filled in from reference TRBV7-6 and TRBJ2-2): GAGVSQSPRYKVTKRGQDVALRCDPISGHVSLYWYRQALGQGPEFLTYFNYEAQQDKSGLPNDRFSAERPEGSISTLTIQRTEQRDSAMYRCASSLALPGGTNTGELFFGEGSRLTVL.

The table lists this clone with a few counts. The CDR3 nucleotides read TGTGCCATCAGTGGCCAACAAGGACTAGCTAACTACGAGCAGTACTTC. It encodes CAISGQQGLANYEQYF. V and J are TRBV10-3 and TRBJ2-7; 8 bases agree with TRBD2. The CDR3 sequence is 16 residues long. Trimming removed 4 bases from V and 3 bases from J; junction bases left unmatched: 11. Germline CDR1 is ENHRY and CDR2 is SYGVKD.

This clone was detected only a few times. The rearrangement joins TRBV18 to TRBJ1-6; 9 bases fit TRBD1. The germline gives CDR1 KGHSH, CDR2 LQKENI. The CDR3 length is 14 residues. The V gene end was trimmed by 5 bases and the J gene end by 7 bases; junction bases not matched to a gene: 3. The CDR3 sequence: CASSAGQGNSPLHF. Here the CDR3 DNA reads TGTGCCAGCTCAGCCGGACAGGGGAATTCACCCCTCCACTTT.

This chain joins TRBV2 and TRBJ2-3, with D perhaps TRBD1 or TRBD2 (5 bases each). The germline CDR1 and CDR2 sequences are SNHLY and FYNNEI. V lost 1 base and J 2 bases, leaving 10 bases between the germline ends. This CDR3 is 15 amino acids long. In DNA, the CDR3 is TGTGCCAGCAGTGAAGTCGGGGCATACACAGATACGCAGTATTTT. Amino acid sequence: CASSEVGAYTDTQYF. Full variable domain (remainder filled in from reference TRBV2 and TRBJ2-3): EPEVTQTPSHQVTQMGQEVILRCVPISNHLYFYWYRQILGQKVEFLVSFYNNEISEKSEIFDDQFSVERPDGSNFTLKIRSTKLEDSAMYFCASSEVGAYTDTQYFGPGTRLTVL.

In its sample, this clone was seen once. This chain links TRBV7-9 with TRBJ2-5; TRBD1 aligns across 10 bases. V dropped 5 bases and J dropped 5; count of bases not matched to a gene: 5. Germline loops: CDR1 SEHNR, CDR2 FQNEAQ (reference sequence). The CDR3 totals 14 residues. The CDR3 is CASSRDRGGETQYF. As DNA, the CDR3 is TGTGCCAGCAGCCGGGACAGGGGAGGGGAGACCCAGTACTTC.

This clone appeared a few times. The rearrangement links TRBV11-2 to TRBJ2-2; D gene uncertain. V shed 1 base and J shed 7 bases, with 16 bases lying between them. The CDR3 covers 16 residues. Germline CDR1 SGHAT, CDR2 FQNNGV. The CDR3 DNA reads TGTGCCAGCAGCTTAGGGCAGCCGGCGCGAGTCGGGGAGCTGTTTTTT. It yields the protein CASSLGQPARVGELFF.

This clone was observed a few times. The chain couples TRBV18 to TRBJ2-7; TRBD2 matches at 15 bases. The V segment lost 5 bases and the J segment 0 bases; nucleotides outside the gene matches: 8. The CDR3 runs 18 residues. The germline CDR1 and CDR2 sequences are KGHSH and LQKENI. The CDR3 bases are TGTGCCAGCTCAATAGGACTAGCGGGAGGGATGAGCTCCTACGAGCAGTACTTC. Translated: CASSIGLAGGMSSYEQYF.

The gene calls are TRBV11-2 and TRBJ2-5; D gene uncertain. CDR1 is SGHAT and CDR2 is FQNNGV in the germline V gene. The CDR3 consists of 11 residues. Trimming left V 6 bases short and J 5 bases short, with 7 bases between. The CDR3 loop reads CASSFAETQYF. DNA for the CDR3: TGTGCCAGCAGTTTCGCGGAGACCCAGTACTTC.

This clone was detected once. The rearrangement joins TRBV12-5 to TRBJ2-4; 11 bases fit TRBD1. V lost 1 base, J lost 7 bases, and 3 bases stayed unmatched. This CDR3 is built from 15 residues. Looked up from germline, CDR1 is LGHNT and CDR2 is FRNRAP. As DNA, the CDR3 is TGTGCTAGTGGTTTGGGGAGGGACAGGGGGAACATTCAGTACTTC. The encoded protein is CASGLGRDRGNIQYF.

CDR3 nucleotides: TGTGCCAGCAGTTCGAACGGACTAGCGGGACGTCATAGCGATACGCAGTATTTT. Amino acid sequence: CASSSNGLAGRHSDTQYF. The rearrangement uses TRBV27 and TRBJ2-3; TRBD2 agrees at 12 bases. The germline gives CDR1 MNHEY, CDR2 SMNVEV (reference sequence). V dropped 4 bases and J dropped 6; count of bases not matched to a gene: 14. CDR3 size: 18 residues.

This clone has more than one count but fewer than ten. The chain is built from TRBV18 and TRBJ2-3, with D tentatively TRBD1 or TRBD2 (5 bases each). This CDR3 has 16 amino acids. Trimming took off 5 bases at V and 4 bases at J, with 19 bases between the two ends. The germline gives CDR1 KGHSH, CDR2 LQKENI. This CDR3 reads CASSSSAGTGPDTQYF. The CDR3 DNA reads TGTGCCAGCTCAAGCTCCGCCGGGACCGGCCCAGATACGCAGTATTTT.

This clone has more than one count but fewer than ten. The chain is built from TRBV9 and TRBJ1-2; no clear D gene. The CDR3 contains 15 residues. Trimming removed 0 bases at V and 2 bases at J, with 11 bases between. Germline CDR1 reads SGDLS; CDR2 reads YYNGEE. DNA of the CDR3: TGTGCCAGCAGCGTAGGTGGCAGGTTAAACTATGGCTACACCTTC. Translating gives CASSVGGRLNYGYTF.

V usage is TRBV30 and J usage is TRBJ2-7, with 10 bases lining up with TRBD1. V lost 3 bases, J lost 5 bases, and 7 bases stayed unmatched. The CDR3 sequence is 14 residues long. Germline lookup yields CDR1 GTSNPN and CDR2 SVGIG (reference sequence). The CDR3, as DNA: TGTGCCTGGAGCGGACAGGGGGTGGTCAACGAGCAGTACTTC. This gives the protein CAWSGQGVVNEQYF.

This chain links TRBV30 with TRBJ2-2, with D tentatively TRBD1 (5 bases). Germline CDR1 GTSNPN, CDR2 SVGIG (reference sequence). The CDR3 contains 15 residues. V lost 1 base and J lost 3, with 12 bases in between. CDR3 loop: CAWSGLGQHTGELFF. For the CDR3, the DNA is TGTGCCTGGAGTGGACTGGGGCAGCACACCGGGGAGCTGTTTTTT.